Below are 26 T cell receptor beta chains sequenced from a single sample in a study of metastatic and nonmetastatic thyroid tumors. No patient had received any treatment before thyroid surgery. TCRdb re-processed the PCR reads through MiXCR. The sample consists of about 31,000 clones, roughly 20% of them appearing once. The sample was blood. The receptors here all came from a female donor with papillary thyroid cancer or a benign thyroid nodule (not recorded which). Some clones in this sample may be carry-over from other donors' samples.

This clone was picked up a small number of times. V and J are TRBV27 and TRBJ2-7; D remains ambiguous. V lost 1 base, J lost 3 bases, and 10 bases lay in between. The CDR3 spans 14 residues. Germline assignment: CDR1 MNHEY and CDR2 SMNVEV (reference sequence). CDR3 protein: CASSLFRWGYEQYF. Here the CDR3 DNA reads TGTGCCAGCAGTTTATTTCGGTGGGGCTACGAGCAGTACTTC.

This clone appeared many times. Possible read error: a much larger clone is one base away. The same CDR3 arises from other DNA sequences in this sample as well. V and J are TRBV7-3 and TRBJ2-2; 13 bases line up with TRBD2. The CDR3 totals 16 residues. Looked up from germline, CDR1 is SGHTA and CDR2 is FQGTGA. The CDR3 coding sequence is TGTGCCAGCAGCTCCAGACTAGCGGGGGGCTCCGGGGAGTTGTTTTTT. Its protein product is CASSSRLAGGSGELFF.

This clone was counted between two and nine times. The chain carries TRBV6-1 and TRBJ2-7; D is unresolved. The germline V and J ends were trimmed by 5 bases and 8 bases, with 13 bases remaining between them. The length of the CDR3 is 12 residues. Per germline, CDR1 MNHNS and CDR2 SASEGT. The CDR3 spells CASSPAGSQQYF. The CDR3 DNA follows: TGTGCCAGCAGTCCCGCCGGCAGTCAGCAGTACTTC.

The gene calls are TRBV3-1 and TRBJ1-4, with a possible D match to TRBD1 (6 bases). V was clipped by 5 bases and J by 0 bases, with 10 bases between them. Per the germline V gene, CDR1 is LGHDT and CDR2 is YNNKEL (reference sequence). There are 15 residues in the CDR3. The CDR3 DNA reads TGTGCCAGCAGCAAAAGGGGGGCAACTAATGAAAAACTGTTTTTT. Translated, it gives CASSKRGATNEKLFF.

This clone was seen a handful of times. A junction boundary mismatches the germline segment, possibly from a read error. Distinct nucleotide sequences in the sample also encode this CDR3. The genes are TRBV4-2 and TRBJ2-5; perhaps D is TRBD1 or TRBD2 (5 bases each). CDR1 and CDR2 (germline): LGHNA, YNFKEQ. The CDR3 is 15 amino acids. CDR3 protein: CASSQVWGTQETQYF. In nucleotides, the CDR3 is TGTGCCAGCAGCCAAGTATGGGGGACCCAAGAAACCCAGTACTTC.

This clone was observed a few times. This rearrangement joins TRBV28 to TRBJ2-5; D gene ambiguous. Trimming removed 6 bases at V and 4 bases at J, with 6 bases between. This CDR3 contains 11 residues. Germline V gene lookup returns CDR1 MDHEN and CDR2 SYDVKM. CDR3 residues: CASSLRETQYF. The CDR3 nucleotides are TGTGCCAGCAGCCTTCGAGAGACCCAGTACTTC. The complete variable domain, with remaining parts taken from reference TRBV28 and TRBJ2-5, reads DVKVTQSSRYLVKRTGEKVFLECVQDMDHENMFWYRQDPGLGLRLIYFSYDVKMKEKGDIPEGYSVSREKKERFSLILESASTNQTSMYLCASSLRETQYFGPGTRLLVL.

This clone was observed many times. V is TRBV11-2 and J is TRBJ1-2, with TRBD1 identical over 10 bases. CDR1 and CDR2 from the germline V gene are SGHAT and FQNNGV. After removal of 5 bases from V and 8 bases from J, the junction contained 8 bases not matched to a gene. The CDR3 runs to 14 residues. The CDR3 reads CASSPDRGREGYTF. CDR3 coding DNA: TGTGCCAGCAGCCCCGACAGGGGGCGCGAGGGCTACACCTTC. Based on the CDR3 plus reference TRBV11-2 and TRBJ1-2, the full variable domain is EAGVAQSPRYKIIEKRQSVAFWCNPISGHATLYWYQQILGQGPKLLIQFQNNGVVDDSQLPKDRFSAERLKGVDSTLKIQPAKLEDSAVYLCASSPDRGREGYTFGSGTRLTVV.

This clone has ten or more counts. The CDR3 nucleotides read TGTGCCAGCAGGCTTACAGAGGCTGGAAACACCATATATTTT. Its translation is CASRLTEAGNTIYF. J is TRBJ1-3 and V is TRBV12-3 or TRBV12-4, with D unresolved. The ends were cut back, 6 bases at V and 2 bases at J, with 11 bases in the middle. CDR3 length: 14 amino acids.

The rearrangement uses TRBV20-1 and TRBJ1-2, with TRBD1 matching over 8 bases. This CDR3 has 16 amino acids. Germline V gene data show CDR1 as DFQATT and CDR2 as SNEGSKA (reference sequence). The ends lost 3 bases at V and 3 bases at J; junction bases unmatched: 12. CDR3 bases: TGCAGTGCTAGTCCCGGGACAGGAGGCCAATACTATGGCTACACCTTC. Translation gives CSASPGTGGQYYGYTF.

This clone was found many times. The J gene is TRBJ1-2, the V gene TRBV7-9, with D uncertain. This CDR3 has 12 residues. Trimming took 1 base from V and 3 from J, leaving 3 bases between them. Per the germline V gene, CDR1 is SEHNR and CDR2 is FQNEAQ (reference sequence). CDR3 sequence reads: CASSLGDYGYTF. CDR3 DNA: TGTGCCAGCAGCTTAGGGGACTATGGCTACACCTTC.

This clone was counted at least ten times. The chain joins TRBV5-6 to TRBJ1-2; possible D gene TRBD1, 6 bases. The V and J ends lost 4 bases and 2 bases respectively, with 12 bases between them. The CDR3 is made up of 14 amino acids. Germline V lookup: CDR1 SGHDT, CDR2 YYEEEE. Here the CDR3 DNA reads TGTGCCAGCAGCCCGAGGACAGTGAACTATGGCTACACCTTC. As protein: CASSPRTVNYGYTF.

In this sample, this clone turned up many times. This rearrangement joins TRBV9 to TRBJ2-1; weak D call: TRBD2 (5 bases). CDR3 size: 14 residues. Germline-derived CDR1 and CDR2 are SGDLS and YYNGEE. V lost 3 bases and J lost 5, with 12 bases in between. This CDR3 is CASSASDGNNEQFF. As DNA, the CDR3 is TGTGCCAGCAGCGCCTCAGACGGGAACAATGAGCAGTTCTTC.

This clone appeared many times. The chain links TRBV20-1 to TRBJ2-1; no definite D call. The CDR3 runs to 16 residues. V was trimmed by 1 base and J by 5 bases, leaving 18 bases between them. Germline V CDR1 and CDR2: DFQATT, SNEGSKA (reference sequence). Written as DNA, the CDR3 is TGCAGTGCTAGAGCTATACAGAGCCCTACTGACAATGAGCAGTTCTTC. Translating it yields CSARAIQSPTDNEQFF.

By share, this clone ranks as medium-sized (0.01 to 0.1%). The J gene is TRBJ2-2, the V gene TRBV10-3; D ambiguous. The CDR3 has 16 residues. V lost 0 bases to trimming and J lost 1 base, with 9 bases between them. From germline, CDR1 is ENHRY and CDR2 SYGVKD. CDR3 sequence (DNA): TGTGCCATCAGTGAGTCGCATACATTGAACACCGGGGAGCTGTTTTTT. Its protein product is CAISESHTLNTGELFF.

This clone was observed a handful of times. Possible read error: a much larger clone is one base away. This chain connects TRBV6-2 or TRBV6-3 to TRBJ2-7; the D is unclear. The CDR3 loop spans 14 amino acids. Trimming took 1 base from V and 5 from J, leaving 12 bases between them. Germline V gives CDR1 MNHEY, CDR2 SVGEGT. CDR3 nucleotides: TGTGCCAGCAGTTACTTTTGGTGGAAGGACGAGCAGTACTTC. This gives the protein CASSYFWWKDEQYF.

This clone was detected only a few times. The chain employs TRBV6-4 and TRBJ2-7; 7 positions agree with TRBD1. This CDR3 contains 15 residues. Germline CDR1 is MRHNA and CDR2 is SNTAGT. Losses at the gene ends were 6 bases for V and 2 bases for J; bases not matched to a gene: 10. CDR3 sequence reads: CASSPSSTGTYEQYF. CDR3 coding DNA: TGTGCCAGCAGCCCGTCCTCGACAGGGACCTACGAGCAGTACTTC.

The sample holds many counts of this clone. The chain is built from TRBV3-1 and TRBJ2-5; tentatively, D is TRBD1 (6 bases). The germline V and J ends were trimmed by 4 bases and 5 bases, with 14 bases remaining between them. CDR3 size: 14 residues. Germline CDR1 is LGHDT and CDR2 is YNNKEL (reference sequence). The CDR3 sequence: CASSPRTVPETQYF. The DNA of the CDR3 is TGTGCCAGCAGCCCGAGGACAGTCCCGGAGACCCAGTACTTC.

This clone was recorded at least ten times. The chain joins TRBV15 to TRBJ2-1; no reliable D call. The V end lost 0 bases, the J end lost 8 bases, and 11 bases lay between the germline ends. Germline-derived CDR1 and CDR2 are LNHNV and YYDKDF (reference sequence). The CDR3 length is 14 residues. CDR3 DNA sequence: TGTGCCACCAGCAGAGATAGGGTACGAGATGAGCAGTTCTTC. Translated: CATSRDRVRDEQFF.

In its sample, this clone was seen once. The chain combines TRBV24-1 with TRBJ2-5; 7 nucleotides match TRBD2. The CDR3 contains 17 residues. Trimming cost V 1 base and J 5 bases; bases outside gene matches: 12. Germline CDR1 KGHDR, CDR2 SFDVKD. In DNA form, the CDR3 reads TGTGCCACCAGTGATTTTAAAGTTGCGGGAGTACAGGAGACCCAGTACTTC. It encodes CATSDFKVAGVQETQYF.

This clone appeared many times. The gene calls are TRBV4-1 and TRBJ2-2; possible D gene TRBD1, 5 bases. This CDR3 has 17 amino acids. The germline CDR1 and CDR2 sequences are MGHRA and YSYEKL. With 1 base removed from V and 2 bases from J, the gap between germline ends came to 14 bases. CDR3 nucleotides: TGCGCCAGCAGCCAAGTGGCTGGACAAATAAACACCGGGGAGCTGTTTTTT. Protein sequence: CASSQVAGQINTGELFF.

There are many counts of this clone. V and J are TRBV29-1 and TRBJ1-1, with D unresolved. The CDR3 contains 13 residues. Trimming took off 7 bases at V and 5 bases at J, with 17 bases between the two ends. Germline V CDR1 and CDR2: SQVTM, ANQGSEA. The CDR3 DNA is TGCAGCGGGAGCCGGACGTCTATGACTGAAGCTTTCTTT. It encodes CSGSRTSMTEAFF.

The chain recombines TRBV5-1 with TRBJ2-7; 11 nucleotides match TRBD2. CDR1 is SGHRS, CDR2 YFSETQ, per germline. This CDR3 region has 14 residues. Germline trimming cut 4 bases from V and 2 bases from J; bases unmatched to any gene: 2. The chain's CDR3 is CASSRLAGTYEQYF. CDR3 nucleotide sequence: TGCGCCAGCAGCCGACTAGCGGGGACCTACGAGCAGTACTTC.

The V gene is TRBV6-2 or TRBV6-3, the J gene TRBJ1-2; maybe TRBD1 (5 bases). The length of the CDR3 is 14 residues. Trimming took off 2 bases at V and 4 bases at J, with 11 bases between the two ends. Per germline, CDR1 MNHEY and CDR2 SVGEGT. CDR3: CASSYAVGGYGYTF. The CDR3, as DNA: TGTGCCAGCAGTTACGCTGTCGGGGGCTATGGCTACACCTTC.

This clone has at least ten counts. The CDR3 spells CASSSQTVPGNTIYF. For the CDR3, the DNA is TGTGCCAGCAGCTCTCAAACGGTTCCCGGAAACACCATATATTTT. The chain links TRBV7-2 to TRBJ1-3; D ambiguous. The CDR3 extends over 15 amino acids. Trimming removed 4 bases from V and 4 bases from J, with 14 bases in between. Germline CDR1 and CDR2: SGHTA and FQGNSA.

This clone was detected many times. The CDR3 loop is CASSEFKGGSSTDTQYF. The CDR3 DNA follows: TGCGCCAGCAGTGAGTTTAAAGGGGGCTCTAGCACAGATACGCAGTATTTT. The chain combines TRBV10-1 with TRBJ2-3; 7 bases are a match to TRBD1. The V segment lost 1 base and the J segment 0 bases; nucleotides outside the gene matches: 7. The germline CDR1 and CDR2 sequences are WNHNN and SYGVQD (reference sequence). This CDR3 is 17 amino acids long.

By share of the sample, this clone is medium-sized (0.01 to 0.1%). CDR3 nucleotide sequence: TGTGCCAGCAGTTACTCGGGGGCGAACACCGGGGAGCTGTTTTTT. Translating it yields CASSYSGANTGELFF. This rearrangement joins TRBV6-5 to TRBJ2-2, with D perhaps matching TRBD1 or TRBD2 (5 bases each). Trimming took off 0 bases at V and 0 bases at J, with 5 bases between the two ends. This CDR3 is 15 amino acids long. Germline lookup yields CDR1 MNHEY and CDR2 SVGAGI.